These 32 T cell receptor beta chains were sequenced from one sample in a study of T cell changes during pregnancy in multiple sclerosis. Profiled with immunoSEQ multiplex PCR; TCRdb holds only in-frame clones, not every one. The top ten hold more than 4% of the sample, which has tens of thousands of clones, roughly 94% seen once. Sample: peripheral blood, taken in the first trimester of pregnancy. These receptors were obtained from a female donor in good health, enrolled as a control in a pregnancy study.

The chain links TRBV19 to TRBJ1-5, with 8 bases identical to TRBD1. The V gene's germline CDR1 is LNHDA and CDR2 SQIVND (reference sequence). The CDR3 totals 15 residues. Germline trimming cut 6 bases from V and 10 bases from J; bases unmatched to any gene: 14. The CDR3 sequence: CASRRTGTGYGPQHF. The DNA for the CDR3 is TGTGCCAGTAGGCGAACCGGGACAGGATATGGACCCCAGCATTTT.

The chain is built from TRBV7-9 and TRBJ2-5; D is unresolved. The V end lost 5 bases, the J end lost 0 bases, and 7 bases lay between the germline ends. Per the germline V gene, CDR1 is SEHNR and CDR2 is FQNEAQ (reference sequence). The CDR3 is 13 amino acids. The CDR3 DNA follows: TGTGCCAGCAGCCCGGAGAACCAAGAGACCCAGTACTTC. Protein product: CASSPENQETQYF.

This chain uses TRBV7-6 with TRBJ2-2, with 11 bases matching TRBD1. The CDR3 is made up of 17 amino acids. V lost 1 base and J lost 1; bases outside the gene matches: 2. CDR1 is SGHVS, CDR2 FNYEAQ, per germline. CDR3 region: CASSLEDRGLNTGELFF. The DNA of the CDR3 is TGTGCCAGCAGCTTAGAGGACAGGGGGCTGAACACCGGGGAGCTGTTTTTT.

V is TRBV11-2 and J is TRBJ1-2; the match to TRBD1 covers 12 bases. The ends lost 5 bases at V and 8 bases at J; junction bases unmatched: 12. Germline CDR1 reads SGHAT; CDR2 reads FQNNGV. This CDR3 comprises 16 residues. As DNA, the CDR3 is TGTGCCAGCAGCCCGAGCCGGGACAGGGGGCAACGAGGCTACACCTTC. This encodes CASSPSRDRGQRGYTF.

This clone came up once. The chain is built from TRBV27 and TRBJ1-3; TRBD1 matches at 7 bases. This CDR3 spans 16 amino acids. V was pared by 2 bases and J by 2 bases, with 6 bases of the junction left unmatched. The V gene's germline CDR1 is MNHEY and CDR2 SMNVEV (reference sequence). The chain's CDR3 is CASSLAGGHPGNTIYF. The CDR3 region has the DNA TGTGCCAGCAGTTTAGCAGGGGGACATCCTGGAAACACCATATATTTT.

The chain carries TRBV14 and TRBJ2-7, with 7 bases that match TRBD1. V lost 0 bases and J lost 4; bases outside the gene matches: 0. The CDR3 extends over 13 amino acids. CDR1 is SGHDN, CDR2 FVKESK, per germline. CDR3 sequence: CASSQETGYEQYF. In DNA form, the CDR3 reads TGTGCCAGCAGCCAAGAGACAGGGTACGAGCAGTACTTC.

V gene TRBV4-1 combines with J gene TRBJ1-4; tentative D call: TRBD1 (5 bases). Germline loops: CDR1 MGHRA, CDR2 YSYEKL. The V end was cut by 4 bases, the J end by 4 bases, with 13 bases between. The CDR3 sequence is 15 residues long. The CDR3 nucleotides read TGCGCCAGCAGCCCCTACGGAGGGGTTAATGAAAAACTGTTTTTT. Translated: CASSPYGGVNEKLFF.

This rearrangement joins TRBV4-1 to TRBJ2-3; D perhaps matches TRBD2 (5 bases). V lost 1 base, J lost 1 base, and 9 bases lay in between. The CDR3 covers 15 residues. Germline V CDR1 and CDR2: MGHRA, YSYEKL. CDR3 sequence reads: CASSQVVSGTDTQYF. CDR3 nucleotides: TGCGCCAGCAGCCAAGTGGTTAGCGGCACAGATACGCAGTATTTT.

The J gene is TRBJ2-1, the V gene TRBV29-1, with 10 bases matching TRBD1. The ends lost 4 bases at V and 0 bases at J; junction bases unmatched: 6. Looked up from germline, CDR1 is SQVTM and CDR2 is ANQGSEA. This CDR3 comprises 16 residues. DNA of the CDR3: TGCAGCGTTGTTAGACAGGGGGCGGGCTCCTACAATGAGCAGTTCTTC. It is translated as CSVVRQGAGSYNEQFF.

The CDR3 nucleotides are TGCGCCAGCAGTGGGGGGCCGGGACAGGGGACCGGTGAAGGAACCCAGTACTTC. Protein product: CASSGGPGQGTGEGTQYF. The rearrangement uses TRBV10-1 and TRBJ2-5; 10 bases agree with TRBD1. Germline trimming cut 4 bases from V and 8 bases from J; bases unmatched to any gene: 19. Germline values: CDR1 WNHNN, CDR2 SYGVQD (reference sequence). The CDR3 is 18 amino acids.

The V gene is TRBV5-1, the J gene TRBJ1-1, with D perhaps matching TRBD1 (5 bases). V lost 2 bases and J 1 base, leaving 6 bases between the germline ends. CDR3 length: 13 residues. CDR1 is SGHRS and CDR2 is YFSETQ in the germline V gene. CDR3 protein: CASSLQANTEAFF. The DNA of the CDR3 is TGCGCCAGCAGCTTACAGGCGAACACTGAAGCTTTCTTT.

The chain carries TRBV6-5 and TRBJ1-4; TRBD1 aligns across 7 bases. Trimming removed 2 bases from V and 7 bases from J; junction bases left unmatched: 4. Germline V gene lookup returns CDR1 MNHEY and CDR2 SVGAGI. The CDR3 extends over 14 amino acids. As DNA, the CDR3 is TGTGCCAGCAGTTACGGAACAGGGGCTGAAAAACTGTTTTTT. Translating gives CASSYGTGAEKLFF.

The CDR3 DNA follows: TGCAGCGTTGGCCTAGACAATGAGCAGTTCTTC. Amino acid sequence: CSVGLDNEQFF. The chain links TRBV29-1 to TRBJ2-1; D unresolved. The CDR3 is 11 residues long. Trimming pared 4 bases from V and 5 bases from J, leaving 6 bases between. Looked up from germline, CDR1 is SQVTM and CDR2 is ANQGSEA.

This chain joins TRBV11-3 and TRBJ1-1, with 11 bases lining up with TRBD1. Trimming took 1 base from V and 0 from J; bases not matched to a gene: 4. CDR1 and CDR2 from the germline V gene are SGHNT and YENEEA. The length of the CDR3 is 17 residues. CDR3 DNA: TGTGCCAGCAGCTTAGTTGGGGACAGGGGGGTGAACACTGAAGCTTTCTTT. Amino acids: CASSLVGDRGVNTEAFF.

In nucleotides, the CDR3 is TGTGCCAGCAGCCCAGGCGGGGTGAACTATGGCTACACCTTC. Amino acids: CASSPGGVNYGYTF. The V call is TRBV5-4, the J call TRBJ1-2; no clear D gene. Between the trimmed V and J ends, which lost 4 bases and 2 bases, there was a span of 12 bases. Germline CDR1 SGHNT, CDR2 YYREEE (reference sequence). This CDR3 region has 14 residues.

This chain links TRBV4-1 with TRBJ2-2; 10 bases align to TRBD2. Germline CDR1 is MGHRA and CDR2 is YSYEKL. V dropped 4 bases and J dropped 4; count of bases not matched to a gene: 6. The CDR3 is 16 amino acids. CDR3 nucleotides: TGCGCCAGCAGCCCCCCGGGACTAGCGTTCACCGGGGAGCTGTTTTTT. Protein sequence: CASSPPGLAFTGELFF.

The CDR3 region has the DNA TGTGCCAGCAGCGTAGCGGCTAGCTCATACGAGCAGTACTTC. Protein: CASSVAASSYEQYF. V is TRBV9 and J is TRBJ2-7; tentatively, D is TRBD2 (5 bases). Germline values: CDR1 SGDLS, CDR2 YYNGEE. The CDR3 totals 14 residues. Trimming left V 0 bases short and J 4 bases short, with 11 bases between.

The chain joins TRBV6-5 to TRBJ1-1, with D possibly being TRBD1 (6 bases). The CDR3 has 14 residues. Per germline, CDR1 MNHEY and CDR2 SVGAGI. The ends were cut back, 6 bases at V and 0 bases at J, with 11 bases in the middle. CDR3 sequence: CASRQDRLNTEAFF. The CDR3 nucleotides read TGTGCCAGCAGACAGGACAGACTGAACACTGAAGCTTTCTTT.

This chain uses TRBV29-1 with TRBJ1-4; D gene unclear. From germline, CDR1 is SQVTM and CDR2 ANQGSEA. The V end was cut by 7 bases, the J end by 10 bases, with 22 bases between. The CDR3 runs to 14 residues. The CDR3 nucleotides read TGCAGCGCTCGATCGGGTACCCCGGAGGGAAAACTGTTTTTT. This translates into CSARSGTPEGKLFF.

The chain recombines TRBV7-8 with TRBJ2-7, with TRBD2 identical over 15 bases. The CDR3 spans 17 residues. The V and J ends lost 5 bases and 7 bases, in that order; junction bases with no gene match: 12. Germline CDR1 and CDR2: SGHVS and FQNEAQ. The CDR3 here is CASSTGTSGRLLLEQYF. The CDR3 bases are TGTGCCAGCAGCACCGGGACTAGCGGGAGGCTCCTACTTGAGCAGTACTTC.

The chain employs TRBV28 and TRBJ2-7; 8 bases are shared with TRBD2. This CDR3 has 15 residues. Germline lookup yields CDR1 MDHEN and CDR2 SYDVKM. J was trimmed by 6 bases and V by 6 bases; bases with no gene match: 13. The CDR3 DNA sequence: TGTGCCAGCAGCGCCTCGGGACTAGGGATGGGCGAGCAGTACTTC. Translated: CASSASGLGMGEQYF.

The chain is built from TRBV15 and TRBJ1-2; D is possibly TRBD1 (6 bases). Germline CDR1 and CDR2: LNHNV and YYDKDF (reference sequence). V lost 3 bases and J lost 4, with 15 bases in between. CDR3 size: 15 residues. CDR3 DNA: TGTGCCACCAGCAGGGTATTCCAGGGGACCTATGGCTACACCTTC. This codes for CATSRVFQGTYGYTF.

This rearrangement joins TRBV5-1 to TRBJ1-1, with no clear D. The germline V gene has CDR1 SGHRS and CDR2 YFSETQ. V lost 4 bases to trimming and J lost 1 base, with 11 bases between them. The CDR3 covers 14 residues. The CDR3 coding sequence is TGCGCCAGCAGCCCTGACACCGCGAACACTGAAGCTTTCTTT. This codes for CASSPDTANTEAFF.

The chain employs TRBV6-6 and TRBJ1-2, with no clear D. This CDR3 has 10 amino acids. V lost 4 bases, J lost 7 bases, and 4 bases lay in between. Per the germline V gene, CDR1 is MNHNY and CDR2 is SVGAGI (reference sequence). Written as DNA, the CDR3 is TGTGCCAGCAGTTCCAGTGGCTACACCTTC. Protein sequence: CASSSSGYTF.

The rearrangement links TRBV25-1 to TRBJ2-1; D remains unclear. The CDR3 spans 14 residues. The V and J ends lost 4 bases and 10 bases respectively, with 17 bases between them. The germline gives CDR1 MGHDK, CDR2 SYGVNS. CDR3 sequence: CASSAKTPQEEQFF. The CDR3 nucleotides are TGTGCCAGCAGTGCAAAAACGCCCCAAGAGGAGCAGTTCTTC.

The rearrangement uses TRBV6-1 and TRBJ1-2; D not certain. V lost 4 bases and J lost 4, with 10 bases in between. This CDR3 is 13 amino acids long. Germline CDR1 MNHNS, CDR2 SASEGT. This chain's CDR3 is CASSVETTYGYTF. For the CDR3, the DNA is TGTGCCAGCAGTGTTGAGACAACCTATGGCTACACCTTC.

V is TRBV6-1 and J is TRBJ2-7; tentative D call: TRBD1 (6 bases). This CDR3 is built from 15 residues. Germline V gives CDR1 MNHNS, CDR2 SASEGT. Trimming cost V 6 bases and J 6 bases, with 21 bases left between them. The CDR3 coding sequence is TGTGCCAGCAGCCAGGGATCGGGACAATCGAGCGAGCAGTACTTC. Protein: CASSQGSGQSSEQYF.

This chain joins TRBV7-2 and TRBJ1-4; possible D gene TRBD1, 6 bases. Germline V lookup: CDR1 SGHTA, CDR2 FQGNSA. The V end lost 5 bases, the J end lost 2 bases, and 15 bases lay between the germline ends. The CDR3 contains 16 residues. The CDR3: CASSPAGQGTNEKLFF. In DNA, the CDR3 is TGTGCCAGCAGCCCGGCCGGTCAGGGGACTAATGAAAAACTGTTTTTT.

This chain uses TRBV7-8 with TRBJ2-7; D is perhaps TRBD2 (5 bases). Germline CDR1 SGHVS, CDR2 FQNEAQ. The CDR3 is 14 residues long. Trimming shortened V by 4 bases and J by 2 bases, and 12 bases separated the two germline ends. The CDR3, as DNA: TGTGCCAGCAGCTCGCCTTACGGGACCTACGAGCAGTACTTC. Translating gives CASSSPYGTYEQYF.

CDR3 DNA: TGTGCCAGCAGCCCGACAGGCCTTACCGGGGAGCTGTTTTTT. It encodes CASSPTGLTGELFF. The V and J genes are TRBV6-6 and TRBJ2-2; D is perhaps TRBD1 (6 bases). The CDR3 extends over 14 amino acids. Germline V lookup: CDR1 MNHNY, CDR2 SVGAGI (reference sequence). The V end lost 6 bases, the J end lost 5 bases, and 13 bases lay between the germline ends.

The chain carries TRBV7-9 and TRBJ1-1; TRBD1 matches at 8 bases. J lost 1 base, V lost 6 bases, and 4 bases had no gene match. CDR3 length: 14 amino acids. Germline V CDR1 and CDR2: SEHNR, FQNEAQ (reference sequence). The CDR3 sequence is CASSQQGENTEAFF. CDR3 sequence (DNA): TGTGCCAGCAGTCAACAGGGGGAGAACACTGAAGCTTTCTTT.

The chain combines TRBV5-1 with TRBJ1-2; 11 nucleotides line up with TRBD1. The CDR3 is made up of 14 amino acids. Per the germline V gene, CDR1 is SGHRS and CDR2 is YFSETQ. The trim removed 4 bases at V and 3 bases at J, leaving 2 bases unmatched. The CDR3 sequence: CASSGQGADYGYTF. The DNA for the CDR3 is TGCGCCAGCAGCGGACAGGGGGCGGACTATGGCTACACCTTC.